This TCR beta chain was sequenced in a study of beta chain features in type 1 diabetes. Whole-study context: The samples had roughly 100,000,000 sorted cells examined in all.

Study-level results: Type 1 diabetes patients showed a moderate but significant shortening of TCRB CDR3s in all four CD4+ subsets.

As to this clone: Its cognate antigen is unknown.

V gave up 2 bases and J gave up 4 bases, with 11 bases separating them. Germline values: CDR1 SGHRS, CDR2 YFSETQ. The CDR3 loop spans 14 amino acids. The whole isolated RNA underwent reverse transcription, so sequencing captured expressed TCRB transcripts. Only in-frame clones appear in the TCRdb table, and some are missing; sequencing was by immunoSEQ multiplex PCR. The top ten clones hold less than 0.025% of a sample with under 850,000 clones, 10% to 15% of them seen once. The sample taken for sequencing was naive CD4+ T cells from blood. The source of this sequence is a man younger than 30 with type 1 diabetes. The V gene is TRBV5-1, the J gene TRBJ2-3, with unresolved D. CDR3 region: CASSFSKGADTQYF. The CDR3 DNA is TGCGCCAGCAGCTTTAGTAAGGGTGCAGATACGCAGTATTTT.